The next 29 T cell receptor beta chains were all read from a single sample in a study of CD8+CD57+ T cells in acquired aplastic anemia. The use of genomic DNA as template underpinned the TCR beta VDJ and CDR3 profiling. TCRdb re-analysed the reads in MiXCR, keeping a single row per CDR3 protein. The sample has about 220,000 distinct CDR3 sequences, about a third seen once; the top ten hold about 1.1%. The sample comprised sorted CD4+, CD8+, or CD8+CD57+ T cells (not recorded which) from PBMCs. The source is a human donor in good health, serving as a control.

This clonotype has only a few counts. The chain is built from TRBV20-1 and TRBJ1-4; D possibly corresponds to TRBD1 (6 bases). Trimming pared 5 bases from V and 8 bases from J, leaving 24 bases between. CDR1 and CDR2 (germline): DFQATT, SNEGSKA (reference sequence). CDR3 length: 16 residues. CDR3 sequence (DNA): TGCAGTGCTTATCCCTCGCGTAGTGAAAGGGGGGAAAAACTGTTTTTT. It is translated as CSAYPSRSERGEKLFF.

This clonotype was recorded at least ten times. J is TRBJ1-2 and V is TRBV19; no reliable D call. The V gene's germline CDR1 is LNHDA and CDR2 SQIVND (reference sequence). Trimming removed 5 bases from V and 3 bases from J, with 4 bases in between. This CDR3 has 11 amino acids. The CDR3 coding sequence is TGTGCCAGTAGTGTATACTATGGCTACACCTTC. This sequence encodes CASSVYYGYTF.

This clonotype was recorded at least ten times. This rearrangement joins TRBV10-3 to TRBJ1-1, with D tentatively TRBD1 (6 bases). Between the trimmed V and J ends, which lost 4 bases and 6 bases, there was a span of 15 bases. The CDR3 sequence is 14 residues long. Germline V lookup: CDR1 ENHRY, CDR2 SYGVKD. The CDR3 reads CAISVTGNGAEAFF. CDR3 DNA: TGTGCCATCAGTGTAACAGGGAACGGCGCTGAAGCTTTCTTT.

This clonotype came up many times. The chain recombines TRBV20-1 with TRBJ1-6, with 7 bases matching TRBD1. With V trimmed by 3 bases and J by 6 bases, 5 bases remained unmatched. The germline V gene encodes CDR1 DFQATT and CDR2 SNEGSKA (reference sequence). This CDR3 spans 14 amino acids. In nucleotides, the CDR3 is TGCAGTGCTAGCAATGCAGGGGGTAATTCACCCCTCCACTTT. Its translation is CSASNAGGNSPLHF.

A word on this clonotype: A much larger clone is a single base away; this may be a read error. The chain couples TRBV5-1 to TRBJ1-2; 10 bases map to TRBD1. J gave up 7 bases and V 0 bases, and 9 bases lay outside the gene matches. Germline V lookup: CDR1 SGHRS, CDR2 YFSETQ. CDR3 length equals 16 residues. As DNA, the CDR3 is TGCGCCAGCAGCTTGGTCGGGACAGGGGCGCAAGGTGGCTACACCTTC. Its protein is CASSLVGTGAQGGYTF. Complete variable domain (other parts from reference TRBV5-1 and TRBJ1-2): KAGVTQTPRYLIKTRGQQVTLSCSPISGHRSVSWYQQTPGQGLQFLFEYFSETQRNKGNFPGRFSGRQFSNSRSEMNVSTLELGDSALYLCASSLVGTGAQGGYTFGSGTRLTVV.

This clonotype was seen repeatedly, ten times or more. The chain has TRBV19 and TRBJ1-2; 7 bases are shared with TRBD1. Germline lookup yields CDR1 LNHDA and CDR2 SQIVND (reference sequence). V lost 9 bases to trimming and J lost 7 bases; unmatched junction nucleotides: 5. CDR3 length: 11 amino acids. The DNA of the CDR3 is TGTGCCAGCTATACAGGGGTTGGCTACACCTTC. It is translated as CASYTGVGYTF.

Ten or more counts support this clonotype. The chain carries TRBV7-2 and TRBJ2-7, with D tentatively TRBD2 (6 bases). The CDR3 sequence is 17 residues long. V was shortened by 3 bases and J by 4 bases, with 22 bases between the two germline ends. CDR1 and CDR2 (germline): SGHTA, FQGNSA. The DNA for the CDR3 is TGTGCCAGCAGCTTCCGCCCGCCTAGCGCGACCCTTTACGAGCAGTACTTC. It is translated as CASSFRPPSATLYEQYF.

V usage is TRBV4-2 and J usage is TRBJ2-7; weak D call: TRBD2 (5 bases). V was trimmed by 4 bases and J by 2 bases, leaving 15 bases between them. Germline CDR1 and CDR2: LGHNA and YNFKEQ. The CDR3 contains 15 residues. The CDR3 here is CASSRGSGRTYEQYF. DNA of the CDR3: TGTGCCAGCAGCCGAGGCTCGGGAAGAACCTACGAGCAGTACTTC.

The V and J genes are TRBV5-1 and TRBJ1-2; TRBD1 agrees at 7 bases. The CDR3 has 14 residues. Looked up from germline, CDR1 is SGHRS and CDR2 is YFSETQ. V lost 3 bases to trimming and J lost 8 bases; unmatched junction nucleotides: 10. CDR3: CASSSENTGVGYTF. The CDR3 nucleotides are TGCGCCAGCAGCTCGGAGAATACAGGGGTCGGCTACACCTTC. Drawing the rest from reference TRBV5-1 and TRBJ1-2, the complete variable domain is KAGVTQTPRYLIKTRGQQVTLSCSPISGHRSVSWYQQTPGQGLQFLFEYFSETQRNKGNFPGRFSGRQFSNSRSEMNVSTLELGDSALYLCASSSENTGVGYTFGSGTRLTVV.

The chain carries TRBV5-6 and TRBJ1-2, with a possible D match to TRBD1 (6 bases). CDR1 and CDR2 from the germline V gene are SGHDT and YYEEEE. The CDR3 runs to 18 residues. Trimming stripped 4 bases from V and 2 bases from J, with 24 bases between. The CDR3 coding sequence is TGTGCCAGCAGCCCCTTAGGGGGGGGCTCCGAGGGGAACTATGGCTACACCTTC. Its protein product is CASSPLGGGSEGNYGYTF.

The CDR3 DNA reads TGTGCCAGCAGAACGGACAGGGGGCTCGAAGCTTTCTTT. It translates to CASRTDRGLEAFF. The chain recombines TRBV12-3 or TRBV12-4 with TRBJ1-1; 11 bases are shared with TRBD1. The CDR3 extends over 13 amino acids. The J segment lost 8 bases and the V segment lost 6 bases, leaving 5 bases of the junction unmatched.

In this sample, this clonotype turned up a few times. V gene TRBV5-1 combines with J gene TRBJ2-5; D is undetermined. The CDR3 sequence is 13 residues long. V dropped 0 bases and J dropped 5 bases, with 8 bases sitting between them. Germline V gives CDR1 SGHRS, CDR2 YFSETQ. The CDR3 DNA sequence: TGCGCCAGCAGCTTGGGGGAAGGGGAGACCCAGTACTTC. Translating gives CASSLGEGETQYF.

The chain carries TRBV2 and TRBJ2-7, with D tentatively TRBD1 (6 bases). Trimming shortened V by 2 bases and J by 6 bases, and 14 bases separated the two germline ends. The CDR3 totals 14 residues. Germline CDR1 and CDR2: SNHLY and FYNNEI. This CDR3 reads CASSESGQGIEQYF. DNA for the CDR3: TGTGCCAGCAGTGAATCCGGGCAGGGGATCGAGCAGTACTTC.

The V and J genes are TRBV19 and TRBJ1-1; TRBD1 agrees at 8 bases. CDR1 and CDR2 from the germline V gene are LNHDA and SQIVND (reference sequence). CDR3 length equals 13 residues. V lost 4 bases and J lost 10; bases outside the gene matches: 8. CDR3 in DNA: TGTGCCAGTAGTACAGGGGGCCCGGCTGGAGCTTTCTTT. Its translation: CASSTGGPAGAFF.

This clonotype turned up a few times. The rearrangement uses TRBV18 and TRBJ2-7, with D hard to call. From germline, CDR1 is KGHSH and CDR2 LQKENI. V gave up 2 bases and J gave up 3 bases, with 14 bases separating them. The CDR3 covers 15 residues. Here the CDR3 reads CASSPRSLSVYEQYF. DNA for the CDR3: TGTGCCAGCTCACCAAGGAGTTTGTCTGTCTACGAGCAGTACTTC. Combining the CDR3 with reference TRBV18 and TRBJ2-7 gives the whole variable domain NAGVMQNPRHLVRRRGQEARLRCSPMKGHSHVYWYRQLPEEGLKFMVYLQKENIIDESGMPKERFSAEFPKEGPSILRIQQVVRGDSAAYFCASSPRSLSVYEQYFGPGTRLTVT.

This clonotype was counted many times. The chain carries TRBV7-8 and TRBJ1-5, with 7 bases aligning to TRBD1. CDR1 is SGHVS and CDR2 is FQNEAQ in the germline V gene. Germline trimming cut 1 base from V and 0 bases from J; bases unmatched to any gene: 3. This CDR3 comprises 16 residues. The DNA for the CDR3 is TGTGCCAGCAGCTTAGGGGGACAGTATAGCAATCAGCCCCAGCATTTT. Its protein product is CASSLGGQYSNQPQHF.

This clonotype was seen ten or more times. The chain is built from TRBV25-1 and TRBJ2-5; TRBD1 agrees at 7 bases. With 3 bases clipped from V and 8 bases from J, the junction kept 6 bases outside the gene matches. The CDR3 loop spans 13 amino acids. The germline CDR1 and CDR2 sequences are MGHDK and SYGVNS. CDR3 amino acids: CASSDPGQYTQYF. The CDR3 coding sequence is TGTGCCAGCAGTGACCCGGGACAGTACACCCAGTACTTC.

In this sample, this clonotype turned up many times. The rearrangement uses TRBV2 and TRBJ1-5; a weak D match, TRBD1 (5 bases). The ends were cut back, 6 bases at V and 6 bases at J, with 12 bases in the middle. There are 13 residues in the CDR3. Germline CDR1 and CDR2: SNHLY and FYNNEI. CDR3 DNA sequence: TGTGCCAGCAGGGGGCAGGGTGGTCAGCCCCAGCATTTT. This translates into CASRGQGGQPQHF.

V and J are TRBV6-5 and TRBJ1-5, with a tentative D call TRBD1 (6 bases). The CDR3 is 15 residues long. The germline V and J ends were trimmed by 2 bases and 8 bases, with 16 bases remaining between them. Germline CDR1 and CDR2: MNHEY and SVGAGI. Here the CDR3 reads CASSYRGTSTKPQHF. The CDR3 DNA reads as TGTGCCAGCAGTTACCGAGGGACATCTACAAAGCCCCAGCATTTT.

This clonotype was counted a few times. This chain joins TRBV5-4 and TRBJ2-3; 7 positions match TRBD2. V shed 0 bases, J shed 4 bases, and the junction held 11 bases outside the gene matches. This CDR3 has 17 amino acids. The germline gives CDR1 SGHNT, CDR2 YYREEE (reference sequence). The CDR3: CASSLVGAGAFPDTQYF. The CDR3, as DNA: TGTGCCAGCAGCTTGGTAGGGGCGGGAGCCTTCCCAGATACGCAGTATTTT.

This clonotype was recorded many times. The chain employs TRBV7-2 and TRBJ1-5, with TRBD1 matching 11 bases. With V trimmed by 2 bases and J by 5 bases, 5 bases remained unmatched. This CDR3 contains 16 residues. Germline V CDR1 and CDR2: SGHTA, FQGNSA. CDR3 bases: TGTGCCAGCAGCTTACTAAGGACAGGGGGCGATCAGCCCCAGCATTTT. Encoded protein: CASSLLRTGGDQPQHF.

This clonotype was seen many times. The chain links TRBV7-2 to TRBJ1-2, with 7 bases lining up with TRBD1. The CDR3 consists of 14 residues. V shed 0 bases, J shed 4 bases, and the junction held 2 bases outside the gene matches. Germline V CDR1 and CDR2: SGHTA, FQGNSA. The CDR3 here is CASSLAPGGYGYTF. CDR3 nucleotides: TGTGCCAGCAGCTTAGCGCCAGGGGGCTATGGCTACACCTTC. Together with reference TRBV7-2 and TRBJ1-2, the CDR3 gives the full variable domain: GAGVSQSPSNKVTEKGKDVELRCDPISGHTALYWYRQSLGQGLEFLIYFQGNSAPDKSGLPSDRFSAERTGGSVSTLTIQRTQQEDSAVYLCASSLAPGGYGYTFGSGTRLTVV.

This clonotype occurred many times. The chain uses TRBV7-6 and TRBJ2-1, with 10 bases lining up with TRBD2. Germline CDR1 SGHVS, CDR2 FNYEAQ. The CDR3 is 15 residues long. Trimming at V came to 5 bases and at J to 5 bases, leaving 6 bases not matched to a gene. The CDR3 DNA sequence: TGTGCCAGCAGCGCTGTGCTAGCGGGAGACAATGAGCAGTTCTTC. Translating it yields CASSAVLAGDNEQFF.

The rearrangement joins TRBV4-1 to TRBJ1-5, with 9 positions matching TRBD1. Germline V CDR1 and CDR2: MGHRA, YSYEKL. The CDR3 is 17 amino acids. The junction had 12 bases not matched to a gene; V was cut back by 2 bases and J by 7 bases. The CDR3, as DNA: TGCGCCAGCAGCCAAATTTTGACAGGGGGAGGTCGGCAGCCCCAGCATTTT. Its translation: CASSQILTGGGRQPQHF.

The V gene is TRBV2, the J gene TRBJ1-3; a weak D match, TRBD1 (5 bases). Germline V gene data show CDR1 as SNHLY and CDR2 as FYNNEI. The CDR3 loop spans 15 amino acids. Between the trimmed V and J ends, which lost 6 bases and 4 bases, there was a span of 16 bases. CDR3 sequence reads: CASSQTEGFGNTIYF. Written as DNA, the CDR3 is TGTGCCAGCAGCCAGACAGAGGGGTTCGGAAACACCATATATTTT.

This clonotype has only one observation. The chain is built from TRBV29-1 and TRBJ2-1; D is undetermined. The ends were cut back, 3 bases at V and 5 bases at J, with 5 bases in the middle. Germline V gene sequence: CDR1 SQVTM, CDR2 ANQGSEA. The CDR3 runs 11 residues. DNA of the CDR3: TGCAGCGTTGACCGGGACAATGAGCAGTTCTTC. It codes for CSVDRDNEQFF.

Worth noting for this clonotype: The CDR3 does not close with the conserved phenylalanine or tryptophan, likely indicating a read error. The chain uses TRBV10-3 and TRBJ2-7, with 7 nucleotides matching TRBD1. V shed 2 bases, J shed 6 bases, and the junction held 4 bases outside the gene matches. CDR3 size: 13 residues. Germline CDR1 and CDR2: ENHRY and SYGVKD. The CDR3 protein is CAISERQGGEQYL. Written as DNA, the CDR3 is TGTGCCATCAGTGAGCGACAGGGCGGCGAGCAGTACCTC.

This clonotype came up a few times. The chain joins TRBV19 to TRBJ1-4; D call uncertain. The CDR3 length is 17 residues. The V gene's germline CDR1 is LNHDA and CDR2 SQIVND (reference sequence). Trimming took off 1 base at V and 0 bases at J, with 12 bases between the two ends. The CDR3 DNA sequence: TGTGCCAGTAGTATAGTGCGGGGTGTATCAACTAATGAAAAACTGTTTTTT. Amino acids: CASSIVRGVSTNEKLFF.

This chain uses TRBV12-3 or TRBV12-4 with TRBJ1-1; D is perhaps TRBD1 (5 bases). V shed 5 bases and J shed 1 base, with 23 bases lying between them. CDR3 length: 18 residues. The CDR3 sequence: CASSLSRWGAPTNTEAFF. CDR3 sequence (DNA): TGTGCCAGCAGTCTGTCACGATGGGGCGCCCCTACGAACACTGAAGCTTTCTTT.